The source of this TCR beta chain is a study of T cell repertoires in cytomegalovirus infection. Study as a whole: CMV infection plus the matching HLA type was flagged by public TCR beta signatures.

At least ten counts were recorded for this clonotype. What it binds is not known. MiXCR was run by TCRdb on the reads, yielding one entry per CDR3 protein. The repertoire includes about 530,000 distinct CDR3 sequences, around 27% of them detected once, and about 13% sits in the top ten. Broader study findings: Ex vivo responses were dominated by HLA-C-restricted CMV-specific TCR beta clonotypes.

The CDR3 extends over 15 amino acids. The germline CDR1 and CDR2 sequences are SGHTA and FQGNSA. J gave up 3 bases and V 6 bases, and 6 bases lay outside the gene matches. This clonotype originated in a human donor in good health (CMV status not recorded). Some clones in this sample may be carry-over from other donors' samples. Sequenced: PBMCs. The chain combines TRBV7-2 with TRBJ2-1; the match to TRBD2 covers 9 bases. The CDR3 DNA reads as TGTGCCAGCAGACTAACTAGCGGGCGCTACAATGAGCAGTTCTTC. Translation: CASRLTSGRYNEQFF.